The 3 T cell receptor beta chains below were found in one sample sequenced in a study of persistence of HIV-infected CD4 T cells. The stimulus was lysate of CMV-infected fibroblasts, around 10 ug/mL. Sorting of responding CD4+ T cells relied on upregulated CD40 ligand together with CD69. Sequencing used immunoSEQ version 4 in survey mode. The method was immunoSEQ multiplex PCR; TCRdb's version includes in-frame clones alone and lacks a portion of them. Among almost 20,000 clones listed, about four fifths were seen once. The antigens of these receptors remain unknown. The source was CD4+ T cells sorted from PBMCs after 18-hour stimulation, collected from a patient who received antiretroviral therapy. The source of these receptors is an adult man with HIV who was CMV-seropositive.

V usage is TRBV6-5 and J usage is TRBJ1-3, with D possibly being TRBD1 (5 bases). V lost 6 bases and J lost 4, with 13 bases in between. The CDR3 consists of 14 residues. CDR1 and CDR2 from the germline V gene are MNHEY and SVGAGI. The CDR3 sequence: CASRAGRAGNTIYF. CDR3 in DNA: TGTGCCAGCAGGGCTGGCAGGGCAGGAAACACCATATATTTT.

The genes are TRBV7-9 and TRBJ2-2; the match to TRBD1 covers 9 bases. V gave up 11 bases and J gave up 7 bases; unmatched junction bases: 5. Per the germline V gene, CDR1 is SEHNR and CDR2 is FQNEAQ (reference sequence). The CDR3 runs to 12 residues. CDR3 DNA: TGTGCCGCGGGACAGGGTAACGGGGAGCTGTTTTTT. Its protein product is CAAGQGNGELFF.

This CDR3 is CASSLGPGQVNEQYF. The CDR3 nucleotides read TGTGCCAGCTCCCTGGGGCCGGGACAGGTGAACGAGCAGTACTTC. The gene calls are TRBV18 and TRBJ2-7; 8 nucleotides agree with TRBD1. This CDR3 is 15 amino acids long. Germline values: CDR1 KGHSH, CDR2 LQKENI. J lost 5 bases, V lost 6 bases, and 12 bases had no gene match.